A single sample is the source of the 24 T cell receptor beta chains below, sequenced in a study of control samples from healthy donors and cancer patients. Here immunoSEQ multiplex PCR was the method, and the copy in TCRdb shows in-frame clones only, minus some. The sample has approximately 150,000 clones, 90% to 95% seen once. The sequencing input was blood. The receptors shown here come from a man aged 35 to 55 in good health.

The chain carries TRBV28 and TRBJ1-3; the match to TRBD1 covers 7 bases. J gave up 1 base and V 4 bases, and 19 bases lay outside the gene matches. Looked up from germline, CDR1 is MDHEN and CDR2 is SYDVKM. This CDR3 contains 20 residues. DNA of the CDR3: TGTGCCAGCAGTTCCTGGTCGGGTTGGTCAGGGGGGTTTTCTGGAAACACCATATATTTT. Translated: CASSSWSGWSGGFSGNTIYF.

V and J are TRBV6-5 and TRBJ2-4, with 14 bases aligning to TRBD2. Looked up from germline, CDR1 is MNHEY and CDR2 is SVGAGI. Trimming took 6 bases from V and 4 from J; bases not matched to a gene: 2. The CDR3 extends over 15 amino acids. CDR3 nucleotide sequence: TGTGCCAGCAGACGGACTAGCGGGGGGAAAAACATTCAGTACTTC. This translates into CASRRTSGGKNIQYF.

V is TRBV18 and J is TRBJ1-1, with D uncertain. Germline loops: CDR1 KGHSH, CDR2 LQKENI. This CDR3 contains 14 residues. Deletions cut 3 bases from V and 6 bases from J, with 14 bases between. The CDR3, as DNA: TGTGCCAGCTCACCTCGAGAGAGGGATTCTGAAGCTTTCTTT. This encodes CASSPRERDSEAFF.

V usage is TRBV3-1 (or the pseudogene TRBV3-2) and J usage is TRBJ2-4; D perhaps matches TRBD1 (6 bases). CDR1 and CDR2 from the germline V gene are LGHDT and YNNKEL (reference sequence). Trimming cost V 1 base and J 7 bases, with 8 bases left between them. The CDR3 covers 13 residues. The CDR3 here is CASSQGTVNIQYF. The CDR3 DNA reads as TGTGCCAGCAGCCAAGGGACAGTTAACATTCAGTACTTC.

This chain connects TRBV24-1 to TRBJ2-3, with TRBD2 identical over 7 bases. Germline V CDR1 and CDR2: KGHDR, SFDVKD. The CDR3 sequence is 16 residues long. V lost 3 bases and J lost 0; bases outside the gene matches: 5. The CDR3 nucleotides read TGTGCCACCAGTGATCGGACCGGGGGGAGCACAGATACGCAGTATTTT. Amino acid sequence: CATSDRTGGSTDTQYF.

This chain joins TRBV3-1 (or the pseudogene TRBV3-2) and TRBJ2-2; 12 bases fit TRBD2. The CDR3 runs 18 residues. Germline CDR1 LGHDT, CDR2 YNNKEL (reference sequence). J lost 5 bases, V lost 1 base, and 8 bases had no gene match. The CDR3 protein is CASSQGASGRVRTGELFF. DNA of the CDR3: TGTGCCAGCAGCCAAGGGGCTAGCGGGAGGGTGAGGACCGGGGAGCTGTTTTTT.

The chain carries TRBV11-2 and TRBJ2-7; perhaps TRBD1 as D (5 bases). Germline values: CDR1 SGHAT, CDR2 FQNNGV. V gave up 1 base and J gave up 2 bases, with 9 bases separating them. This CDR3 contains 14 residues. The CDR3 reads CASSLGQTAYEQYF. The CDR3 bases are TGTGCCAGCAGCTTAGGACAGACAGCCTACGAGCAGTACTTC.

This clone was detected a few times. The chain uses TRBV6-1 and TRBJ2-1, with 11 bases that match TRBD2. The CDR3 has 14 residues. V was pared by 3 bases and J by 6 bases, with 1 base of the junction left unmatched. Germline CDR1 reads MNHNS; CDR2 reads SASEGT. The CDR3 nucleotides are TGTGCCAGCAGTGATAGCGGGGGGGCCAATGAGCAGTTCTTC. Its translation: CASSDSGGANEQFF.

This chain links TRBV25-1 with TRBJ1-3; TRBD1 matches 7 bases. V lost 8 bases and J lost 2; bases outside the gene matches: 3. Germline V gene sequence: CDR1 MGHDK, CDR2 SYGVNS. This CDR3 is 13 amino acids long. The CDR3 protein is CASGQVAGNTIYF. DNA for the CDR3: TGTGCCAGCGGACAGGTTGCTGGAAACACCATATATTTT. Full variable domain (rest looked up from reference TRBV25-1 and TRBJ1-3): EADIYQTPRYLVIGTGKKITLECSQTMGHDKMYWYQQDPGMELHLIHYSYGVNSTEKGDLSSESTVSRIRTEHFPLTLESARPSHTSQYLCASGQVAGNTIYFGEGSWLTVV.

The chain employs TRBV12-3 or TRBV12-4 and TRBJ1-4; D ambiguous. V lost 6 bases and J 5 bases, leaving 4 bases between the germline ends. The CDR3 sequence is 11 residues long. The CDR3 DNA sequence: TGTGCCAGCAGGGGAAATGAAAAACTGTTTTTT. It specifies CASRGNEKLFF.

The J gene is TRBJ1-2, the V gene TRBV9; D ambiguous. This CDR3 spans 14 amino acids. Deletions cut 0 bases from V and 8 bases from J, with 14 bases between. Germline CDR1 and CDR2: SGDLS and YYNGEE. In nucleotides, the CDR3 is TGTGCCAGCAGCGTAGGGGTTCAGGAGGAGGGCTACACCTTC. Encoded protein: CASSVGVQEEGYTF.

The chain recombines TRBV19 with TRBJ2-7; TRBD1 or TRBD2 may be the D gene (6 bases each). Trimming removed 8 bases from V and 2 bases from J, with 16 bases in between. Germline loops: CDR1 LNHDA, CDR2 SQIVND (reference sequence). This CDR3 comprises 14 residues. The CDR3 loop is CASRDSTGTYEQYF. The CDR3 nucleotides are TGTGCCAGTCGGGACTCGACAGGTACCTACGAGCAGTACTTC.

In this sample, this clone turned up once. The genes are TRBV15 and TRBJ2-2; 10 bases are a match to TRBD1. Trimming at V came to 6 bases and at J to 3 bases, leaving 4 bases not matched to a gene. The CDR3 contains 15 residues. Germline lookup yields CDR1 LNHNV and CDR2 YYDKDF (reference sequence). The CDR3 sequence is CATSSGQGDTGELFF. CDR3 DNA: TGTGCCACCAGTTCAGGACAGGGGGACACCGGGGAGCTGTTTTTT. The full variable domain, completed using reference TRBV15 and TRBJ2-2, is DAMVIQNPRYQVTQFGKPVTLSCSQTLNHNVMYWYQQKSSQAPKLLFHYYDKDFNNEADTPDNFQSRRPNTSFCFLDIRSPGLGDTAMYLCATSSGQGDTGELFFGEGSRLTVL.

In regard to this clone: The sample contains more than one DNA sequence encoding this CDR3. The rearrangement uses TRBV5-1 and TRBJ2-5; no reliable D call. V was shortened by 2 bases and J by 2 bases, with 1 base between the two germline ends. The CDR3 covers 11 residues. Germline CDR1 is SGHRS and CDR2 is YFSETQ. CDR3 protein: CASSLQETQYF. The CDR3, as DNA: TGCGCCAGCAGCTTACAAGAGACCCAGTACTTC.

The chain combines TRBV4-1 with TRBJ1-5; the D gene is possibly TRBD1 (6 bases). V lost 5 bases, J lost 7 bases, and 24 bases lay in between. The CDR3 has 17 amino acids. Per germline, CDR1 MGHRA and CDR2 YSYEKL. CDR3: CASSYPPGALDKQPQHF. Here the CDR3 DNA reads TGCGCCAGCAGCTATCCACCAGGGGCCCTGGACAAGCAGCCCCAGCATTTT.

In its sample, this clone was seen once. The V call is TRBV5-1, the J call TRBJ1-1; D remains unclear. The CDR3 spans 15 residues. The germline V and J ends were trimmed by 0 bases and 4 bases, with 13 bases remaining between them. CDR1 SGHRS and CDR2 YFSETQ come from the germline V gene. This chain's CDR3 is CASSLVSGGPTEAFF. The CDR3 bases are TGCGCCAGCAGCTTGGTCTCTGGAGGGCCCACTGAAGCTTTCTTT.

V and J are TRBV28 and TRBJ1-1; possible D gene TRBD1, 6 bases. Germline CDR1 is MDHEN and CDR2 is SYDVKM. CDR3 length equals 17 residues. V gave up 6 bases and J gave up 10 bases, with 30 bases separating them. CDR3: CASSYSLILGGREGAFF. The CDR3 bases are TGTGCCAGCAGCTACAGTTTAATTCTAGGGGGGCGAGAGGGAGCTTTCTTT.

A single count supports this clone. Other nucleotide sequences from this sample produce the same CDR3. This rearrangement joins TRBV12-3 or TRBV12-4 to TRBJ1-1; D gene ambiguous. Deletions cut 2 bases from V and 0 bases from J, with 4 bases between. The CDR3 totals 13 residues. For the CDR3, the DNA is TGTGCCAGCAGTTTATCAGTGAACACTGAAGCTTTCTTT. It yields the protein CASSLSVNTEAFF.

Points on this clone: The same CDR3 can be traced to other DNA sequences in this sample. This chain uses TRBV30 with TRBJ2-5; 8 nucleotides match TRBD2. V gave up 2 bases and J gave up 4 bases; unmatched junction bases: 6. The CDR3 sequence is 14 residues long. Germline assignment: CDR1 GTSNPN and CDR2 SVGIG (reference sequence). CDR3 protein: CAWSSGLAGETQYF. The DNA of the CDR3 is TGTGCCTGGAGTTCGGGGCTAGCGGGAGAGACCCAGTACTTC. The full variable domain, with the rest looked up from reference TRBV30 and TRBJ2-5, is SQTIHQWPATLVQPVGSPLSLECTVEGTSNPNLYWYRQAAGRGLQLLFYSVGIGQISSEVPQNLSASRPQDRQFILSSKKLLLSDSGFYLCAWSSGLAGETQYFGPGTRLLVL.

Only one count was recorded for this clone. The chain couples TRBV5-6 to TRBJ2-1; D perhaps matches TRBD2 (5 bases). Germline CDR1 SGHDT, CDR2 YYEEEE. V was trimmed by 4 bases and J by 3 bases, leaving 8 bases between them. CDR3 size: 13 residues. The CDR3 region has the DNA TGTGCCAGCAGCCTAACTAGCTACAATGAGCAGTTCTTC. It yields the protein CASSLTSYNEQFF. Variable domain in full (rest from reference TRBV5-6 and TRBJ2-1): DAGVTQSPTHLIKTRGQQVTLRCSPKSGHDTVSWYQQALGQGPQFIFQYYEEEERQRGNFPDRFSGHQFPNYSSELNVNALLLGDSALYLCASSLTSYNEQFFGPGTRLTVL.

This rearrangement joins TRBV15 to TRBJ1-1, with 7 bases matching TRBD1. The germline CDR1 and CDR2 sequences are LNHNV and YYDKDF (reference sequence). V shed 8 bases, J shed 5 bases, and the junction held 14 bases outside the gene matches. The CDR3 sequence is 15 residues long. CDR3 in amino acids: CATGGRQGQRTEAFF. Written as DNA, the CDR3 is TGTGCCACCGGGGGGCGACAGGGACAAAGGACTGAAGCTTTCTTT.

This clone was observed once. The J gene is TRBJ1-2, the V gene TRBV20-1; no firm D call. CDR1 is DFQATT and CDR2 is SNEGSKA in the germline V gene (reference sequence). The ends were cut back, 6 bases at V and 5 bases at J, with 10 bases in the middle. This CDR3 is 11 amino acids long. Here the CDR3 DNA reads TGCAGTGCCCTGGAACGGTATGGCTACACCTTC. It encodes CSALERYGYTF.

This chain connects TRBV2 to TRBJ2-1; 10 bases map to TRBD1. The germline CDR1 and CDR2 sequences are SNHLY and FYNNEI. Trimming cost V 4 bases and J 4 bases; bases outside gene matches: 4. The CDR3 runs to 15 residues. The CDR3, as DNA: TGTGCCAGCAGTGTGGGACAGGGGAAATACAATGAGCAGTTCTTC. Translation gives CASSVGQGKYNEQFF.

The rearrangement uses TRBV28 and TRBJ2-5, with 7 bases that match TRBD2. This CDR3 spans 20 amino acids. The germline V gene has CDR1 MDHEN and CDR2 SYDVKM. The V gene end was trimmed by 6 bases and the J gene end by 2 bases; junction bases not matched to a gene: 24. CDR3: CASSLRDPAGRGEDQETQYF. The CDR3 DNA is TGTGCCAGCAGCTTAAGGGACCCGGCGGGTCGGGGGGAAGATCAAGAGACCCAGTACTTC.